This TCR beta chain was sequenced in a study of blood T cell repertoires in COVID-19. For the study at large: Sample material is recorded as cDNA or gDNA derived from T cells, B-cell-depleted T cells, or PBMCs.

The CDR3 covers 16 residues. After removal of 5 bases from V and 1 base from J, the junction contained 8 bases not matched to a gene. In germline, CDR1 is PRHDT, CDR2 FYEKMQ (reference sequence). Cohorts were assigned according to the clinical history that participants reported. Methods used by the authors: Amplified reference gene primers provided the basis for estimating nucleated cell counts. Profiled with immunoSEQ multiplex PCR; TCRdb holds only in-frame clones, not every one. D and trimming were read from the DNA, whereas the V and J calls and clone size are those reported in that table. Of a few hundred thousand clones listed, roughly 89% were seen once; the top ten hold 10%.

The chain employs TRBV13 and TRBJ2-7, with 10 bases that match TRBD2. The clonotype was recovered from a man aged 18 to 29 with acute COVID-19. Sequences were obtained from PBMCs or T cells enriched from blood (not recorded which). CDR3 protein: CASSRNSGRLSYEQYF. CDR3 nucleotides: TGTGCCAGCAGCCGCAATAGCGGGAGGCTTTCCTACGAGCAGTACTTC.